Listed below are T cell receptor beta chains from one sample, sequenced in a study of blood T cells in healthy people across ages. TCRdb reprocessed the 5' RACE reads with MiXCR, giving one entry per CDR3 protein. The sample has around 1.5 million distinct CDR3 sequences, around two fifths seen once. Sequenced material: blood. These receptors all come from a woman between 18 and 29 years old in good health. Both conserved end residues are part of each CDR3. Each record gives: clone size, V gene, D gene, J gene, CDR3 DNA, CDR3 protein. D genes are given only for firm matches. A row's size may be missing; if present it is once, few, many or a size class.

NA	TRBV14	NA	TRBJ1-2	TGTACCAGCAGCCCCGGAGGGAGGCATGGCTACACCTTC	CTSSPGGRHGYTF
few	TRBV6-1	NA	TRBJ1-2	TGTGCCAGCGGAAATAACTATGGCTACACCTTC	CASGNNYGYTF
NA	TRBV3-1	NA	TRBJ2-1	TGTGCCAGCAGCCAAGAATTGTCGGCAGGGCAGTTCTTC	CASSQELSAGQFF
NA	TRBV12-3/TRBV12-4	NA	TRBJ2-7	TGTGCCAGCAGCCGGGGGAAGAGCTACGAGCAGTACTTC	CASSRGKSYEQYF
few	TRBV4-1	NA	TRBJ2-5	TGCGCCAGCAGCCAGTCCAGGGGGACCCAGTACTTC	CASSQSRGTQYF
NA	TRBV6-2/TRBV6-3	NA	TRBJ1-2	TGTGCCAGCAGTGACGCGCAGGACTATGGCTACACCTTC	CASSDAQDYGYTF
NA	TRBV4-1	TRBD2	TRBJ2-7	TGCGCCAGCAGCCAAGAGTGGGGAGGGAAGTACGAGCAGTACTTC	CASSQEWGGKYEQYF
many	TRBV29-1	NA	TRBJ1-4	TGCAGCGTTGAGATCGGACGGGCAACTAATGAAAAACTGTTTTTT	CSVEIGRATNEKLFF
NA	TRBV6-1	NA	TRBJ2-3	TGTGCCAGCAGTCCGATGAACAGGGTTACAGATACGCAGTATTTT	CASSPMNRVTDTQYF
few	TRBV12-3/TRBV12-4	NA	TRBJ2-3	TGTGCCAGCAGTCCCCCCGGGCTTAATACGCAGTATTTT	CASSPPGLNTQYF
NA	TRBV5-1	TRBD1	TRBJ1-1	TGCGCCAGCAGCGCTATAGGGGGCCGGGGCACTGAAGCTTTCTTT	CASSAIGGRGTEAFF
few	TRBV2	NA	TRBJ2-1	TGTGCCAGCAGTGGACCATTCTCCCATGAGCAGTTCTTC	CASSGPFSHEQFF
NA	TRBV6-5	NA	TRBJ1-6	TGTGCCAGCAGTTTCAGGGCCGGCTCCCATAATTCACCCCTCCACTTT	CASSFRAGSHNSPLHF
NA	TRBV20-1	NA	TRBJ2-2	TGCAGTGCTAGAGACCCCCGTTTCGGACCACTCACCGGGGAGCTGTTTTTT	CSARDPRFGPLTGELFF
once	TRBV5-1	TRBD1	TRBJ2-5	TGCGCCAGCAGCCCCTCCCGGGACAGGGGGTATCAAGAGACCCAGTACTTC	CASSPSRDRGYQETQYF
NA	TRBV4-1	NA	TRBJ1-2	TGCGCCAGCAGCCAAGGTGGCAGGGCTAACTATGGCTACACCTTC	CASSQGGRANYGYTF
few	TRBV7-9	TRBD1	TRBJ1-5	TGTGCCAGCAGCTCAGGACAGGGTCAGGGTCAGCCCCAGCATTTT	CASSSGQGQGQPQHF
NA	TRBV6-6	TRBD2	TRBJ2-3	TGTGCCAGCATCCGTCTAGCGGGGGGGGGCACAGATACGCAGTATTTT	CASIRLAGGGTDTQYF
NA	TRBV3-1	TRBD1	TRBJ2-7	TGTGCCAGCCGCCTTTTGACAGGGCCCTCCTACGAGCAGTACTTC	CASRLLTGPSYEQYF
NA	TRBV7-2	TRBD1	TRBJ2-7	TGTGCCAGCAGCCTTACCGGGACAGCCTACGAGCAGTACTTC	CASSLTGTAYEQYF
few	TRBV10-3	NA	TRBJ1-5	TGTGCCATCAGTGTACAGGGAGGCAATCAGCCCCAGCATTTT	CAISVQGGNQPQHF
NA	TRBV12-3/TRBV12-4	NA	TRBJ2-5	TGTGCCAGCAGTTTAGGTGGGGCAGAAAGGAAGACCCAGTACTTC	CASSLGGAERKTQYF
NA	TRBV20-1	NA	TRBJ1-3	TGCAGTGCTCGACAACAAGGTTACTCTGGAAACACCATATATTTT	CSARQQGYSGNTIYF
NA	TRBV2	NA	TRBJ1-2	TGTGCCAGCAGTGGTAATACAGGGAACTATGGCTACACCTTC	CASSGNTGNYGYTF
few	TRBV29-1	TRBD2	TRBJ2-1	TGCAGCGTTGAAAGGGGGGGCATACTAGCGGGGGTGAATGAGCAGTTCTTC	CSVERGGILAGVNEQFF
NA	TRBV7-9	TRBD1	TRBJ1-4	TGTGCCAGCAGTTACGGACAGGGAGTAGAAAAACTGTTTTTT	CASSYGQGVEKLFF
NA	TRBV11-1	TRBD1	TRBJ1-1	TGTGCCAGCAGCCCTGACAGGGCTGAAGCTTTCTTT	CASSPDRAEAFF
NA	TRBV7-9	TRBD1	TRBJ1-5	TGTGCCAGCAGCTTATCGGCAGGGGGCTATCCCCAGCATTTT	CASSLSAGGYPQHF
NA	TRBV5-1	NA	TRBJ2-1	TGCGCCAACAGCGTGGGGTCATACAATGAGCAGTTCTTC	CANSVGSYNEQFF
NA	TRBV12-5	NA	TRBJ2-1	TGTGCTAGTGGTTTGGGGTGGATATCGAGCTCCTACAATGAGCGGTACTTC	CASGLGWISSSYNERYF
NA	TRBV6-1	NA	TRBJ1-5	TGTGCCAGCAGTGAAACAGGCACATGGCCCCAGCATTTT	CASSETGTWPQHF
NA	TRBV6-5	NA	TRBJ2-4	TGTGCCAGCAGTTACCCGTCGTCTACCACGGCCAAAAACATTCAGTACTTC	CASSYPSSTTAKNIQYF
NA	TRBV6-5	TRBD2	TRBJ2-7	TGTGCCAGCAGGGCGGGACTAGCGGACGAGCAGTACTTC	CASRAGLADEQYF
NA	TRBV25-1	TRBD2	TRBJ2-3	TGTGCCAGCAGTGATCGCGGGAGAGGGGTCGCAGATACGCAGTATTTT	CASSDRGRGVADTQYF
few	TRBV3-1	NA	TRBJ2-3	TGTGCCAGCAGCCCGCGTAGGAGACGGGTGAGCACAGATACGCAGTATTTT	CASSPRRRRVSTDTQYF
NA	TRBV6-6	NA	TRBJ1-2	TGTGCCAGCAGCCGCGATCCGAACTATGGCTACACCTTC	CASSRDPNYGYTF
NA	TRBV20-1	NA	TRBJ2-4	TGCAGTATCCCGGGACGTGTGGGAAACATTCAGTACTTC	CSIPGRVGNIQYF
NA	TRBV2	NA	TRBJ2-7	TGTGCCAGCAGTCGAAACCAGGCCTTCGGGCAGTACTTC	CASSRNQAFGQYF
NA	TRBV6-1	NA	TRBJ1-4	TGTGCCAGCAGTGATGCAGGGGCCGGGGAAAAACTGTTTTTT	CASSDAGAGEKLFF
NA	TRBV10-1	NA	TRBJ2-1	TGCGCCAGCCCCGGCGAGGGGAGTTACAATGAGCAGTTCTTC	CASPGEGSYNEQFF
NA	TRBV30	TRBD1	TRBJ1-2	TGTGCCGGGAGACAGGGGGATTATGGCTACACCTTC	CAGRQGDYGYTF
few	TRBV5-5	NA	TRBJ1-5	TGTGCCAGCAGCTTGGGGGTTGTCGTGGAATTCAATCAGCCCCAGCATTTT	CASSLGVVVEFNQPQHF
NA	TRBV28	NA	TRBJ2-3	TGTGCCGGCAGACGCTGGGATATAGGGGGGGAAGATACGCAGTATTTT	CAGRRWDIGGEDTQYF
NA	TRBV29-1	TRBD1	TRBJ2-5	TGCAGCGTTGATTACAGGGGGCCAGGAGAGACCCAGTACTTC	CSVDYRGPGETQYF
few	TRBV27	NA	TRBJ2-4	TGTGCCAGCAGTTTATCGGGCAGATCAGCCAAAAACATTCAGTACTTC	CASSLSGRSAKNIQYF
NA	TRBV29-1	NA	TRBJ1-2	TGCAACATCACCGGGGACTACTATGGCTACACCTTC	CNITGDYYGYTF
NA	TRBV6-5	NA	TRBJ2-7	TGTGCCAGCACCGACAGAGTGGGGCAGTACTTC	CASTDRVGQYF
few	TRBV12-3/TRBV12-4	NA	TRBJ1-6	TGTGCCAGCAGCCCACCGGGGAGATCACCCCTCCACTTT	CASSPPGRSPLHF
NA	TRBV28	NA	TRBJ2-7	TGTGCCAGCAGTTTCGGCTGGGTTGTCGAGCAGTACTTC	CASSFGWVVEQYF
NA	TRBV7-2	TRBD2	TRBJ2-7	TGTGCCAGCAGCTTAGAAGGGTTAGCGGGAGTCGAGCAGTACTTC	CASSLEGLAGVEQYF
NA	TRBV7-8	NA	TRBJ2-1	TGTGCCAGCAGCTTAGTTGACAGAGTGGATGAGCAGTTCTTC	CASSLVDRVDEQFF
NA	TRBV20-1	NA	TRBJ1-4	TGCAGTGCTACCCCAAACCTAGGAGGGTTGAGCGCGGGAGGTGAAAAACTGTTTTTT	CSATPNLGGLSAGGEKLFF